These T cell receptor beta chains were read from a single sample in a study of Ad26.COV2.S vaccination and SARS-CoV-2 variants. Method: immunoSEQ multiplex PCR; TCRdb's copy keeps in-frame clones and lacks some. The table includes about 350,000 clones, roughly 94% detected once. This sample comprised peripheral blood, obtained after recovery from COVID-19. The receptors derive from a human donor who had recovered from COVID-19. Each CDR3 is given with its conserved first and last residue. D genes are given only for firm matches. Where a row states a size, it is once, few, many or the class of an expanded clone; other rows omit it.

clone_size j_call d_call v_call cdr3_nt cdr3_aa
. TRBJ1-1 . TRBV5-6 TGTGCCAGCACCCTCGTGGAGAACACTGAAGCTTTCTTT CASTLVENTEAFF
. TRBJ2-5 . TRBV6-5 TGTGCCAGCAGTTACGTCGGGCGGGGTGAAGAGACCCAGTACTTC CASSYVGRGEETQYF
. TRBJ1-1 TRBD1 TRBV10-2 TGCGCCAGCACACCCCACAGGGGGTTGACTGAAGCTTTCTTT CASTPHRGLTEAFF
. TRBJ2-7 . TRBV7-2 TGTGCCAGCAGCTTGTACAGGCTGACCTACGAGCAGTACTTC CASSLYRLTYEQYF
. TRBJ1-3 . TRBV7-6 TGTGCCAGCAGCTTCAATCCCTTCCCGGGGAAGGAAAACACCATATATTTT CASSFNPFPGKENTIYF
. TRBJ1-1 TRBD1 TRBV3-1/TRBV3-2 TGTGCCAGCAGCCAGGGAGACAGGGTCTCTGAAGCTTTCTTT CASSQGDRVSEAFF
. TRBJ1-4 TRBD1 TRBV27 TGTGCCAGCAGTGAGACAGGGCTAGGAGGTGAAAAACTGTTTTTT CASSETGLGGEKLFF
once TRBJ1-1 . TRBV6-5 TGTGCCACCGTGACGGGTCCCGAAGCTTTCTTT CATVTGPEAFF
once TRBJ2-6 . TRBV25-1 TGTGCCAGCAGTGAAGTTCCAATAACCCCCTCTGGGGCCAACGTCCTGACTTTC CASSEVPITPSGANVLTF
. TRBJ2-7 . TRBV7-9 TGTGCCAGCAGCTTATTCGGCGAGCAGTACTTC CASSLFGEQYF
. TRBJ2-2 TRBD1 TRBV9 TGTGCCAGCAGCGTAGGAGGGGGCAACACCGGGGAGCTGTTTTTT CASSVGGGNTGELFF
. TRBJ1-2 . TRBV10-3 TGTGCCATCAGTGAACCTCAGGGGCCGGTTGACTATGGCTACACCTTC CAISEPQGPVDYGYTF
. TRBJ2-3 . TRBV7-2 TGTGCCAGCAGCTTAGTAGGCACAGATACGCAGTATTTT CASSLVGTDTQYF
. TRBJ2-2 . TRBV12-5 TGTGCTAGTAAGGGCATCAACACCGGGGAGCTGTTTTTT CASKGINTGELFF
. TRBJ2-3 . TRBV7-3 TGTGCCAGCAGCTTTCGGGGAAGGAAAACAGATACGCAGTATTTT CASSFRGRKTDTQYF
. TRBJ2-3 . TRBV11-1 TGTGCCAGCAGCTTAGGCCCACTTAACACAGATACGCAGTATTTT CASSLGPLNTDTQYF